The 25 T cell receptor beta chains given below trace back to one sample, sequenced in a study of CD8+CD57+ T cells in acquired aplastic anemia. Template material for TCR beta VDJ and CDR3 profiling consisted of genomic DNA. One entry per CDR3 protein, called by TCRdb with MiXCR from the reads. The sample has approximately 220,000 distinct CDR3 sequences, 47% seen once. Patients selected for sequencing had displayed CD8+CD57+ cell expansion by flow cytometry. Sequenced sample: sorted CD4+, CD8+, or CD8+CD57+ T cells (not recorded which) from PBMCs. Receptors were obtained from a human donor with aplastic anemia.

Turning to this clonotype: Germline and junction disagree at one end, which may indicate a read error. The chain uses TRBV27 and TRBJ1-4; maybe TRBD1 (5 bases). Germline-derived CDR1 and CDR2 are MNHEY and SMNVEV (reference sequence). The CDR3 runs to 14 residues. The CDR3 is CASQRYYGTEKLSF. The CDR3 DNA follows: TGTGCCAGCCAGAGGTACTACGGGACTGAAAAACTGTCTTTT.

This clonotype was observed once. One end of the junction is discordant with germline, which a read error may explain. DNA of the CDR3: TGCGCCAGCAGCACAGGGGGGTTTGGGACTGAAGCTTTCTTT. Amino acids: CASSTGGFGTEAFF. The chain has TRBV15 and TRBJ1-1, with 8 bases fitting TRBD1. The CDR3 length is 14 residues. The germline V gene has CDR1 LNHNV and CDR2 YYDKDF (reference sequence).

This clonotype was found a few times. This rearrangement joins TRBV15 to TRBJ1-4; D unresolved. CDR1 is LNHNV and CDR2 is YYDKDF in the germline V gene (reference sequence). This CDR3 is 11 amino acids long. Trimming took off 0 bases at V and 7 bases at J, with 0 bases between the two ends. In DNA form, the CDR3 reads TGTGCCACCAGCAGAGATGAAAAACTGTTTTTT. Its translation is CATSRDEKLFF.

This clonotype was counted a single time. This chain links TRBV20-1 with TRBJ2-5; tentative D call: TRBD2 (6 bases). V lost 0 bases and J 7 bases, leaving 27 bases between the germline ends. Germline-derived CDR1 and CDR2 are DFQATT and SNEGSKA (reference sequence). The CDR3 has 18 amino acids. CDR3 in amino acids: CSARDRLGGEVGGATQYF. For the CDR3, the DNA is TGCAGTGCTAGAGATAGACTAGGTGGGGAGGTTGGTGGTGCGACCCAGTACTTC.

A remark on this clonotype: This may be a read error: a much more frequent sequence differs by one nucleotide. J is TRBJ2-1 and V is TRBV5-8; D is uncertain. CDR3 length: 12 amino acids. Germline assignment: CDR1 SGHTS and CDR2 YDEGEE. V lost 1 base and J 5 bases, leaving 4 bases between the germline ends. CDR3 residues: CASSLLHNEQFF. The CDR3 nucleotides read TGTGCCAGCAGCTTGCTTCACAATGAGCAGTTCTTC.

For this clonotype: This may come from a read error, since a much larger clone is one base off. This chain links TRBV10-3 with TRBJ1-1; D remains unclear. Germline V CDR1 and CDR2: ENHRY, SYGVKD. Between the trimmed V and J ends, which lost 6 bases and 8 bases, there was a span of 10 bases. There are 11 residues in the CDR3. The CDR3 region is CAIRSGVEAFF. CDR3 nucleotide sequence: TGTGCCATCAGATCCGGGGTCGAAGCTTTCTTT.

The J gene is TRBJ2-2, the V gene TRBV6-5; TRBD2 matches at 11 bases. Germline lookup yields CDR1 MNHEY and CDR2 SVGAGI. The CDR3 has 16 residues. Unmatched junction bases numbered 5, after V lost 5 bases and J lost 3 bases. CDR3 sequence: CASSPTSGRYTGELFF. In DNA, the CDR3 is TGTGCCAGCAGTCCCACTAGCGGGAGATACACCGGGGAGCTGTTTTTT.

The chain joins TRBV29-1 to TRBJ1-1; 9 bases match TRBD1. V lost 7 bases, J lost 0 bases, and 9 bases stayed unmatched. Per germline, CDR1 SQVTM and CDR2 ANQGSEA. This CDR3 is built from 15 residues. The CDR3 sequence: CSGLDRGIMNTEAFF. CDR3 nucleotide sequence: TGCAGCGGACTGGACAGGGGTATCATGAACACTGAAGCTTTCTTT.

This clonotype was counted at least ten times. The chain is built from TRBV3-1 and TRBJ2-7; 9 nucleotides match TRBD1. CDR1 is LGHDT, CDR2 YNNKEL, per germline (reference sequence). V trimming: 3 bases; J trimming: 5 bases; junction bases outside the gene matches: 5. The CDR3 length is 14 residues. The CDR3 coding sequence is TGTGCCAGCAGCCAGTACAGGGGGCTCGACGAGCAGTACTTC. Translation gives CASSQYRGLDEQYF.

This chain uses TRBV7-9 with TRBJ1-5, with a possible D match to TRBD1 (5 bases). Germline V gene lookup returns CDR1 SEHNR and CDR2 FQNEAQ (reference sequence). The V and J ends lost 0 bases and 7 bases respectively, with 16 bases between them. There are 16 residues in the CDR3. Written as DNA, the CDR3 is TGTGCCAGCAGCTTAGCGGGGGGGGGGACCGTACAGCCCCAGCATTTT. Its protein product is CASSLAGGGTVQPQHF.

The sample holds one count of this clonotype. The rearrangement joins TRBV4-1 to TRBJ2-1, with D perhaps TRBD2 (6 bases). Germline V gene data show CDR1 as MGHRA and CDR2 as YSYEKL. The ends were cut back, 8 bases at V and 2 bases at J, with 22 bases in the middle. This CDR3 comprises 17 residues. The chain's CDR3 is CASGPGDSGAPYNEQFF. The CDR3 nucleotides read TGCGCCAGCGGCCCAGGTGATTCGGGAGCTCCCTACAATGAGCAGTTCTTC.

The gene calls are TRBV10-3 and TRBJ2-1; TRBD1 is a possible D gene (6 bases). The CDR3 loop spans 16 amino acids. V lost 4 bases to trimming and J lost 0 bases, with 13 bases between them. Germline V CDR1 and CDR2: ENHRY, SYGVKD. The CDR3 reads CAISGITGPSYNEQFF. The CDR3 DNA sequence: TGTGCCATCAGTGGGATCACAGGGCCCTCCTACAATGAGCAGTTCTTC.

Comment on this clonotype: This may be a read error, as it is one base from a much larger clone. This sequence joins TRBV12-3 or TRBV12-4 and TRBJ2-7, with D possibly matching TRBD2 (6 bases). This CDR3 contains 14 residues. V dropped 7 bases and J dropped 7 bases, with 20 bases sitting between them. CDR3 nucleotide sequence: TGTGCCAGCACCTCTGGACTACTCTACAATGAGCAGTACTTC. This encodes CASTSGLLYNEQYF.

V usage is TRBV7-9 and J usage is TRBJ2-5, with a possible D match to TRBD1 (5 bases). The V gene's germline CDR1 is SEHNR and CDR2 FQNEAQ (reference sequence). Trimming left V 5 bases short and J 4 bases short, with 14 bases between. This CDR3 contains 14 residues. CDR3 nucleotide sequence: TGTGCCAGCAGCAGCCCGATGCAGGGAGAGACCCAGTACTTC. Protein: CASSSPMQGETQYF.

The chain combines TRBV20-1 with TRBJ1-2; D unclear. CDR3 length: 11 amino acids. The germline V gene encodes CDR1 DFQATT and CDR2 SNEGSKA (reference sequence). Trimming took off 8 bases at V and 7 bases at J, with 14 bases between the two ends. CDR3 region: CSPWAQGGYTF. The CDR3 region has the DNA TGCAGTCCCTGGGCCCAAGGTGGCTACACCTTC.

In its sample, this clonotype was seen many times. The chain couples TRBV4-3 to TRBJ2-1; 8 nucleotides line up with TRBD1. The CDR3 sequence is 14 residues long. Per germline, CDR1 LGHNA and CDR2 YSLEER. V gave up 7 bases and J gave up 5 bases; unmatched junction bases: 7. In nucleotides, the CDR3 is TGCGCCAGCACAGACGACAGGGGAAACAATGAGCAGTTCTTC. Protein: CASTDDRGNNEQFF.

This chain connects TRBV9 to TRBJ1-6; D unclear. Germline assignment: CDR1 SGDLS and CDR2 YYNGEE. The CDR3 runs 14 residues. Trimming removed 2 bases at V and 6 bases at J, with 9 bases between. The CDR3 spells CASSVGSSNSPLHF. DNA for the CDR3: TGTGCCAGCAGCGTCGGGAGTTCTAATTCACCCCTCCACTTT.

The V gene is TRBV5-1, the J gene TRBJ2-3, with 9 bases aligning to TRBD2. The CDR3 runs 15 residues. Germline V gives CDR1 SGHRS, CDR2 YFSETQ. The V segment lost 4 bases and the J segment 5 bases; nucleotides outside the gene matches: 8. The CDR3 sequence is CASSLTASGVDTQYF. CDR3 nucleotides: TGCGCCAGCAGCCTAACCGCTAGCGGGGTAGATACGCAGTATTTT.

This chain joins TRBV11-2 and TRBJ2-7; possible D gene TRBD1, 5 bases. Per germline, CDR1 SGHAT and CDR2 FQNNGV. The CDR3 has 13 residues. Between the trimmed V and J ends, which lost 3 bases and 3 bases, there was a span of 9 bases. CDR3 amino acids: CASSLITGYEQYF. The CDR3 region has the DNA TGTGCCAGCAGCTTGATCACAGGCTACGAGCAGTACTTC.

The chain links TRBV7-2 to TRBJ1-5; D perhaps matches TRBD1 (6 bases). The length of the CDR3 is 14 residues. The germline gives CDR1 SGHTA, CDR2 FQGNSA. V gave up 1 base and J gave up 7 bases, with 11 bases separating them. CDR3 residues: CASSLEGTTQPQHF. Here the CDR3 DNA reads TGTGCCAGCAGCTTAGAAGGGACAACGCAGCCCCAGCATTTT. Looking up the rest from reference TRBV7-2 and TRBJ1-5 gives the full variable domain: GAGVSQSPSNKVTEKGKDVELRCDPISGHTALYWYRQSLGQGLEFLIYFQGNSAPDKSGLPSDRFSAERTGGSVSTLTIQRTQQEDSAVYLCASSLEGTTQPQHFGDGTRLSIL.

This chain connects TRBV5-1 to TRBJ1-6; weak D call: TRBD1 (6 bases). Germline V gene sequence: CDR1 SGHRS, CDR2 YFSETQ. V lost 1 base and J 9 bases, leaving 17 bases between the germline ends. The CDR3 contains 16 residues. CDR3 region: CASSLSPGVLGSPLHF. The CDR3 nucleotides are TGCGCCAGCAGCTTGTCGCCAGGGGTTCTGGGTTCACCCCTCCACTTT.

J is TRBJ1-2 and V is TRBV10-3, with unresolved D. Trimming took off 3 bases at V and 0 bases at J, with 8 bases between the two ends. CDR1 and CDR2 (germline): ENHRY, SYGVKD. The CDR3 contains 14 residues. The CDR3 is CAISERGPNYGYTF. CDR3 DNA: TGTGCCATCAGTGAAAGAGGGCCTAACTATGGCTACACCTTC.

The CDR3 bases are TGTGCTAGTGGTTTGGCCCTTTCCGGGACAGCCGCTGAAGCTTTCTTT. It yields the protein CASGLALSGTAAEAFF. This chain connects TRBV12-5 to TRBJ1-1, with 7 bases matching TRBD1. The CDR3 contains 16 residues. Germline V gene sequence: CDR1 LGHNT, CDR2 FRNRAP. Trimming removed 1 base from V and 6 bases from J; junction bases left unmatched: 11.

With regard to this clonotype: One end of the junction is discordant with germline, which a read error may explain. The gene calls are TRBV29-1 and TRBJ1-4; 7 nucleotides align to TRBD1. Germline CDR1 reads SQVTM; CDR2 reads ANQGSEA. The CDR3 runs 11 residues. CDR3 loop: CGGRGYEKLFF. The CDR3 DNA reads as TGTGGGGGCAGGGGGTACGAAAAACTGTTTTTT.

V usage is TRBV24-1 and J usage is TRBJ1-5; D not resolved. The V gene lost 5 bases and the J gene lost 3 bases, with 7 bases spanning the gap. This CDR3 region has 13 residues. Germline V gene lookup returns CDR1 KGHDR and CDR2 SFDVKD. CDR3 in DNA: TGTGCCACCAGTGGAAGACTCAATCAGCCCCAGCATTTT. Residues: CATSGRLNQPQHF.